The 32 T cell receptor beta chains listed next were all sequenced from one sample in a study of Ad26.COV2.S vaccination and SARS-CoV-2 variants. Treatment specified: 15 to 20 received Ad26.COV2.S at low or high dose, single or two shots; 5 received placebo; per-sample allocation not given. Collection of the samples took place on day 63 after the first injection of vaccine or placebo. Assay: immunoSEQ multiplex PCR; the TCRdb copy retains only in-frame clones and omits some. Of 300,000 to 450,000 clones listed, roughly 81% are singletons. Sample: peripheral blood, taken in a trial of Ad26.COV2.S vaccine versus placebo. All receptors come from a person between 18 and 65 years old who received the Ad26.COV2.S COVID-19 vaccine or a placebo.

The gene calls are TRBV7-9 and TRBJ2-1, with D possibly matching TRBD1 (5 bases). CDR1 is SEHNR and CDR2 is FQNEAQ in the germline V gene (reference sequence). The CDR3 length is 17 residues. The V and J ends lost 6 bases and 2 bases respectively, with 20 bases between them. The CDR3 region is CASRPRGLVDPYNEQFF. The CDR3 region has the DNA TGTGCCAGCAGACCAAGGGGATTAGTCGATCCCTACAATGAGCAGTTCTTC.

This clone was picked up a small number of times. The chain joins TRBV5-5 to TRBJ2-7; the match to TRBD1 covers 8 bases. CDR1 is SGHKS and CDR2 is YYEKEE in the germline V gene (reference sequence). This CDR3 spans 15 amino acids. V dropped 4 bases and J dropped 0; count of bases not matched to a gene: 6. The CDR3: CASSPRTGSSYEQYF. CDR3 bases: TGTGCCAGCAGCCCCCGGACAGGGAGCTCCTACGAGCAGTACTTC.

The chain is built from TRBV6-5 and TRBJ1-2; 7 nucleotides agree with TRBD1. The V gene's germline CDR1 is MNHEY and CDR2 SVGAGI. This CDR3 contains 13 residues. V was clipped by 0 bases and J by 7 bases; unmatched bases: 2. The CDR3 coding sequence is TGTGCCAGCAGTTACTCAGGGGGCCTTGGCTACACCTTC. Its protein is CASSYSGGLGYTF.

The chain employs TRBV7-7 and TRBJ2-5; 8 positions match TRBD2. Unmatched junction bases numbered 9, after V lost 5 bases and J lost 4 bases. This CDR3 region has 15 residues. Germline CDR1 and CDR2: SSHAT and FNYEAQ (reference sequence). CDR3 in amino acids: CASSNTGLAGETQYF. The CDR3 nucleotides read TGTGCCAGCAGCAATACAGGACTAGCTGGAGAGACCCAGTACTTC.

This CDR3 is CASSLRQGDNEQFF. The CDR3 region has the DNA TGTGCCAGCAGCTTGCGCCAGGGTGACAATGAGCAGTTCTTC. This chain links TRBV5-8 with TRBJ2-1; possibly TRBD1 for D (5 bases). Germline CDR1 reads SGHTS; CDR2 reads YDEGEE. Trimming removed 1 base at V and 5 bases at J, with 10 bases between. CDR3 size: 14 residues.

V usage is TRBV4-3 and J usage is TRBJ1-1; 9 nucleotides line up with TRBD1. This CDR3 is built from 17 residues. Germline V gives CDR1 LGHNA, CDR2 YSLEER. Trimming at V came to 0 bases and at J to 3 bases, leaving 8 bases not matched to a gene. Here the CDR3 DNA reads TGCGCCAGCAGCCAAGATTGGGCGGGACAGGGATACACTGAAGCTTTCTTT. The encoded protein is CASSQDWAGQGYTEAFF.

The chain links TRBV6-5 to TRBJ1-6; no clear D gene. The CDR3 sequence is 14 residues long. V gave up 10 bases and J gave up 10 bases, with 20 bases separating them. Germline loops: CDR1 MNHEY, CDR2 SVGAGI. The CDR3 sequence is CATAIRWQTSPLHF. The CDR3, as DNA: TGTGCCACCGCTATCCGGTGGCAGACCTCACCCCTCCACTTT.

The rearrangement links TRBV12-5 to TRBJ2-2; possibly TRBD2 for D (5 bases). Germline V CDR1 and CDR2: LGHNT, FRNRAP. V was pared by 0 bases and J by 3 bases, with 17 bases between. There are 18 residues in the CDR3. DNA for the CDR3: TGTGCTAGTGGTTTGGTACTGGGAGTTTCCCCCTACACCGGGGAGCTGTTTTTT. Translation: CASGLVLGVSPYTGELFF.

V is TRBV3-1 (or the pseudogene TRBV3-2) and J is TRBJ1-6; unclear D gene. Germline values: CDR1 LGHDT, CDR2 YNNKEL (reference sequence). The CDR3 contains 14 residues. Trimming took 1 base from V and 7 from J, leaving 8 bases between them. CDR3 in amino acids: CASSQARQNSPLHF. The DNA of the CDR3 is TGTGCCAGCAGCCAAGCACGGCAGAATTCACCCCTCCACTTT.

This clone is a singleton in its sample. CDR3 coding DNA: TGTGCCAGCACCGAGGGACGCCGGAATCAGCCCCAGCATTTT. Translating gives CASTEGRRNQPQHF. V usage is TRBV6-5 and J usage is TRBJ1-5; a weak D match, TRBD1 (5 bases). V lost 7 bases and J lost 4, with 14 bases in between. Germline V gives CDR1 MNHEY, CDR2 SVGAGI. The CDR3 runs 14 residues.

The chain couples TRBV12-3 or TRBV12-4 to TRBJ2-5, with a weak D call TRBD2 (6 bases). This CDR3 has 13 amino acids. The V and J ends lost 3 bases and 4 bases respectively, with 9 bases between them. The CDR3 DNA is TGTGCCAGCAGTTTCTCGGGAGTAGAGACCCAGTACTTC. Encoded protein: CASSFSGVETQYF.

V is TRBV7-6 and J is TRBJ2-3, with 14 positions matching TRBD2. Losses at the gene ends were 5 bases for V and 1 base for J; bases not matched to a gene: 11. The germline V gene has CDR1 SGHVS and CDR2 FNYEAQ. CDR3 length equals 19 residues. The CDR3 sequence: CASSTRLAGGPEGTDTQYF. Here the CDR3 DNA reads TGTGCCAGCAGCACACGACTAGCGGGAGGGCCCGAAGGCACAGATACGCAGTATTTT.

V gene TRBV24-1 combines with J gene TRBJ2-1, with unresolved D. Trimming removed 2 bases at V and 5 bases at J, with 12 bases between. CDR3 size: 15 residues. Germline CDR1 KGHDR, CDR2 SFDVKD. Written as DNA, the CDR3 is TGTGCCACCAGTGATTCGCAGGCCGGGCACAATGAGCAGTTCTTC. Residues: CATSDSQAGHNEQFF.

As to this clone: Other DNA variants within this sample encode the same CDR3. The CDR3 nucleotides are TGTGCCAGCAGCTTAGTAGGGGCAGATACGCAGTATTTT. As protein: CASSLVGADTQYF. The rearrangement uses TRBV7-2 and TRBJ2-3, with a possible D match to TRBD1 (5 bases). The V end was cut by 1 base, the J end by 4 bases, with 6 bases between. The CDR3 spans 13 residues. The V gene's germline CDR1 is SGHTA and CDR2 FQGNSA.

The CDR3 DNA follows: TGTGCCAGCAGTTTATCGCCAGGGGCAAACTATGGCTACACCTTC. Its translation is CASSLSPGANYGYTF. J is TRBJ1-2 and V is TRBV28; a weak D match, TRBD1 (6 bases). Germline V lookup: CDR1 MDHEN, CDR2 SYDVKM. The CDR3 consists of 15 residues. The germline V and J ends were trimmed by 1 base and 2 bases, with 11 bases remaining between them.

The V and J genes are TRBV3-1 (or the pseudogene TRBV3-2) and TRBJ2-7, with 10 positions matching TRBD1. Germline CDR1 LGHDT, CDR2 YNNKEL (reference sequence). The CDR3 is made up of 14 amino acids. After removal of 4 bases from V and 3 bases from J, the junction contained 3 bases not matched to a gene. For the CDR3, the DNA is TGTGCCAGCAGCCTTGGACAGGGGGGCTACGAGCAGTACTTC. Translation gives CASSLGQGGYEQYF.

V and J are TRBV6-2 or TRBV6-3 and TRBJ2-2, with D unclear. The length of the CDR3 is 14 residues. CDR1 is MNHEY, CDR2 SVGEGT, per germline. Trimming took off 2 bases at V and 1 base at J, with 5 bases between the two ends. CDR3 DNA sequence: TGTGCCAGCAGTTACGCTCAGAACACCGGGGAGCTGTTTTTT. It yields the protein CASSYAQNTGELFF.

This chain links TRBV7-2 with TRBJ2-3; D ambiguous. V gave up 3 bases and J gave up 3 bases, with 10 bases separating them. Germline-derived CDR1 and CDR2 are SGHTA and FQGNSA. The CDR3 is made up of 14 amino acids. The CDR3 sequence: CASSFGTKTDTQYF. Written as DNA, the CDR3 is TGTGCCAGCAGCTTCGGAACCAAGACAGATACGCAGTATTTT.

The CDR3 is CASSLEGFYGYTF. As DNA, the CDR3 is TGTGCCAGCAGCTTAGAAGGGTTTTATGGCTACACCTTC. J is TRBJ1-2 and V is TRBV7-9; D is unclear. Germline values: CDR1 SEHNR, CDR2 FQNEAQ (reference sequence). The CDR3 has 13 amino acids. V was clipped by 1 base and J by 5 bases, with 8 bases between them.

The CDR3 DNA is TGTGCCAGCAGCCCATTCGGATTCTCCTACGAGCAGTACTTC. It yields the protein CASSPFGFSYEQYF. V is TRBV11-2 and J is TRBJ2-7; D not resolved. CDR3 length: 14 residues. V lost 5 bases to trimming and J lost 0 bases, with 11 bases between them. The germline CDR1 and CDR2 sequences are SGHAT and FQNNGV.

The rearrangement links TRBV3-1 (or the pseudogene TRBV3-2) to TRBJ2-5; D could derive from TRBD1 or TRBD2 (5 bases each). This CDR3 contains 16 residues. Germline V CDR1 and CDR2: LGHDT, YNNKEL (reference sequence). Trimming cost V 1 base and J 3 bases, with 15 bases left between them. CDR3 loop: CASSQAGRGGEETQYF. DNA of the CDR3: TGTGCCAGCAGCCAAGCCGGCCGGGGCGGCGAAGAGACCCAGTACTTC.

The rearrangement uses TRBV18 and TRBJ1-2; 12 bases match TRBD1. Per the germline V gene, CDR1 is KGHSH and CDR2 is LQKENI. This CDR3 is built from 14 residues. The trim removed 6 bases at V and 4 bases at J, leaving 3 bases unmatched. CDR3 bases: TGTGCCAGCTCCGGGGACAGGGGGCTCTATGGCTACACCTTC. Protein sequence: CASSGDRGLYGYTF.

As regards this clone: A read error is likely here: a far larger clone is one base away. The rearrangement uses TRBV2 and TRBJ2-1; D is uncertain. The germline CDR1 and CDR2 sequences are SNHLY and FYNNEI. Trimming took off 5 bases at V and 5 bases at J, with 4 bases between the two ends. The CDR3 is 11 residues long. The CDR3 DNA follows: TGTGCCAGCAGTTACGACAATGAGCAGTTCTTC. Translated: CASSYDNEQFF.

A few counts support this clone. J is TRBJ2-7 and V is TRBV15; a weak D match, TRBD1 (6 bases). V was cut by 0 bases and J by 4 bases, with 13 bases left in between. The CDR3 has 15 amino acids. Germline V lookup: CDR1 LNHNV, CDR2 YYDKDF (reference sequence). The CDR3 spells CATSRDRGISYEQYF. As DNA, the CDR3 is TGTGCCACCAGCAGAGACAGGGGAATCTCATACGAGCAGTACTTC.

The chain links TRBV6-2 or TRBV6-3 to TRBJ2-1; D ambiguous. CDR3 size: 13 residues. The V and J ends lost 4 bases and 9 bases respectively, with 13 bases between them. Germline V lookup: CDR1 MNHEY, CDR2 SVGEGT. The CDR3 bases are TGTGCCAGCAGTTTGCTAGTCCCCCCTGAGCAGTTCTTC. Protein: CASSLLVPPEQFF.

A word on this clone: Sequence at one end of the junction differs from germline and may be a read error. The rearrangement links TRBV13 to TRBJ1-2; a possible D gene is TRBD1 (5 bases). The germline V gene encodes CDR1 PRHDT and CDR2 FYEKMQ (reference sequence). This CDR3 is 15 amino acids long. The CDR3 protein is CVSSLSRGLAYGYTF. CDR3 in DNA: TGTGTCAGCAGCTTATCTCGGGGCCTGGCTTATGGCTACACCTTC. The full variable domain, completed using reference TRBV13 and TRBJ1-2, is AAGVIQSPRHLIKEKRETATLKCYPIPRHDTVYWYQQGPGQDPQFLISFYEKMQSDKGSIPDRFSAQQFSDYHSELNMSSLELGDSALYFCVSSLSRGLAYGYTFGSGTRLTVV.

V and J are TRBV7-9 and TRBJ2-7, with 8 bases lining up with TRBD2. Germline trimming cut 2 bases from V and 1 base from J; bases unmatched to any gene: 10. The germline gives CDR1 SEHNR, CDR2 FQNEAQ (reference sequence). The CDR3 extends over 17 amino acids. The chain's CDR3 is CASSLPRGGPDSYEQYF. CDR3 coding DNA: TGTGCCAGCAGCTTACCCCGGGGGGGCCCCGATTCCTACGAGCAGTACTTC.

The chain employs TRBV19 and TRBJ2-7; no clear D gene. Trimming took off 5 bases at V and 3 bases at J, with 14 bases between the two ends. This CDR3 has 14 amino acids. CDR1 is LNHDA, CDR2 SQIVND, per germline (reference sequence). The CDR3 sequence: CASSRMGTFYEQYF. CDR3 in DNA: TGTGCCAGTAGTCGCATGGGTACCTTCTACGAGCAGTACTTC.

This clone was seen only once. The chain has TRBV18 and TRBJ1-5; D perhaps matches TRBD1 (5 bases). V shed 3 bases and J shed 6 bases, with 12 bases lying between them. Germline V CDR1 and CDR2: KGHSH, LQKENI. This CDR3 comprises 14 residues. The CDR3 loop is CASSPGTVGQPQHF. The CDR3 DNA sequence: TGTGCCAGCTCACCCGGGACGGTAGGTCAGCCCCAGCATTTT.

The chain joins TRBV23-1 to TRBJ1-5; 8 positions agree with TRBD1. TRBV23-1 falls under the ORF class, with uncertain function. The ends lost 4 bases at V and 3 bases at J; junction bases unmatched: 11. This CDR3 has 17 residues. CDR3 bases: TGCGCCAGCAGTCTAACGTTGACAGGGGAGGACAATCAGCCCCAGCATTTT. It is translated as CASSLTLTGEDNQPQHF.

This chain connects TRBV29-1 to TRBJ1-1; TRBD1 aligns across 7 bases. The trim removed 7 bases at V and 5 bases at J, leaving 13 bases unmatched. Germline assignment: CDR1 SQVTM and CDR2 ANQGSEA. The CDR3 contains 14 residues. The CDR3 DNA reads as TGCAGCGGACAATACCCAGGGGGGATAACTGAAGCTTTCTTT. It specifies CSGQYPGGITEAFF.

V usage is TRBV6-6 and J usage is TRBJ1-6, with no clear D. Trimming stripped 0 bases from V and 0 bases from J, with 0 bases between. CDR3 length: 14 residues. From germline, CDR1 is MNHNY and CDR2 SVGAGI (reference sequence). The CDR3 region has the DNA TGTGCCAGCAGTTACTCCTCCTATAATTCACCCCTCCACTTT. Its protein product is CASSYSSYNSPLHF.